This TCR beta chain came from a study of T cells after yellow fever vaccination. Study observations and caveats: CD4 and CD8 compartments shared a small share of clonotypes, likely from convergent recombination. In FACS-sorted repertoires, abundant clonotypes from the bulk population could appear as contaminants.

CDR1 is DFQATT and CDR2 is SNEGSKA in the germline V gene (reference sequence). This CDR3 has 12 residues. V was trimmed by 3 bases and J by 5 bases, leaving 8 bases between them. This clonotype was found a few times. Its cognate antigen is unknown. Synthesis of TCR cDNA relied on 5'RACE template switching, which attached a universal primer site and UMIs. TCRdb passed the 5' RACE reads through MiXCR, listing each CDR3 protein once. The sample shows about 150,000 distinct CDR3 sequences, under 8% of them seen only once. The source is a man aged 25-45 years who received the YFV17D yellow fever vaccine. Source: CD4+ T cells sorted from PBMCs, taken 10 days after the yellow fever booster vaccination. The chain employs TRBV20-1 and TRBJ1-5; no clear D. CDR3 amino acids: CSASNGDQPQHF. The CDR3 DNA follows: TGCAGTGCTAGCAACGGTGATCAGCCCCAGCATTTT.